This T cell receptor beta chain was sequenced in a study of blood T cell repertoires in COVID-19 (dated by TCRdb to the early 2020s). Some background on the complete study: Samples from collaborators originated in the United States, Italy and Spain and spanned both the acute and convalescent phases of COVID-19. The samples were drawn from the first 160 participants of the ongoing ImmuneRACE study and from over 950 subjects provided by 6 global collaborators. The material from the prospective study consisted of cDNA or gDNA derived from T cells, B-cell-depleted T cells, or PBMCs. A de-identified subject ID, COVID-19 status, age in years and sex were almost always included in the sample metadata. Where available, HLA class I and class II types were taken from metadata supplied by the sample provider and were not determined by assay-based typing. The repertoires were made available in a free public database intended to serve as a resource for research on the immune response to SARS-CoV-2. Subjects who had been exposed to COVID-19, were actively infected with it, or had recovered from it provided the deeply sampled blood TCRbeta repertoires that made up the dataset.

The immunoSEQ Assay, a bias-controlled multiplex PCR, was used to amplify TCRbeta CDR3 regions from genomic DNA. Per the source publication's procedure: The number of nucleated cells in each sample was estimated by amplification of reference gene primers within the assay. Sequence reads were collapsed and filtered to measure the absolute abundance of every unique TCRbeta CDR3 rearrangement. For each sample, productive Simpson clonality was calculated by taking the square root of Simpson's diversity index across productive rearrangements. TCRdb mirrors the immuneACCESS table, restricted to in-frame sequences. Some clones are absent from its copies; in checked studies, under half trace to an unresolved V gene, and the reason for the others is unknown. The D gene and trimming were derived from the DNA, and the V and J assignments and clone size from that table. This sample has 80,000 or so clones in its table, and roughly 86% of those were observed once. The ten largest account for less than 2.5% of the sample.

The collaborating institutions used their own protocols to collect whole blood in K2EDTA tubes. Collaborator samples were shipped for TCRbeta analysis as frozen whole blood, isolated PBMCs, or DNA extracted from either sample type. What the work shows at the level of the full study, not this receptor alone: Clinical and demographic metadata were provided uncurated, with the amount varying by source and participant.

In the germline V gene, CDR1 corresponds to MNHNS and CDR2 to SASEGT. Unmatched junction bases come to 5, with V trimmed by 4 bases and J by 2 bases. The CDR3 runs 16 amino acids, cysteine and phenylalanine included. Kept here is only the CDR3 DNA, which spans 48 bases and is read in frame from base 1. Comment on this clone: This clone's antigen is unknown. Base qualities are not provided; no much larger clone lies one nucleotide away.

The receptor was derived from a woman aged 60-75 years with acute or convalescent COVID-19. Input material: peripheral blood. This receptor chain uses TRBV6-1 and TRBJ2-5, with 12 central nucleotides matching TRBD2. The sequence in DNA is TGTGCCAGCAGTGTAGCTAGCGGGGGGGGGCAAGAGACCCAGTACTTC. This translates into CASSVASGGGQETQYF.